A single sample gave rise to the 2 T cell receptor beta chains below, sequenced in a study of blood T cell repertoires in COVID-19. Assay: immunoSEQ multiplex PCR; the TCRdb copy retains only in-frame clones and omits some. The table has about 160,000 clones, around 82% seen once. Sequencing was done on a sample of peripheral blood. The receptors derive from a woman in her 40s with COVID-19, enrolled during active disease.

The chain has TRBV5-6 and TRBJ2-6; tentatively, D is TRBD2 (6 bases). The CDR3 covers 18 residues. The V end lost 7 bases, the J end lost 1 base, and 21 bases lay between the germline ends. Per the germline V gene, CDR1 is SGHDT and CDR2 is YYEEEE. In DNA form, the CDR3 reads TGTGCCAGCCGGAGGAAGGAGGGCCGGTTTTCTGGGGCCAACGTCCTGACTTTC. It translates to CASRRKEGRFSGANVLTF.

CDR3 coding DNA: TGTGCCAGTAGTATTCCCGGGACAGGGGGCAACTATGGCTACACCTTC. Its protein is CASSIPGTGGNYGYTF. The chain employs TRBV19 and TRBJ1-2; TRBD1 agrees at 12 bases. Losses at the gene ends were 3 bases for V and 2 bases for J; bases not matched to a gene: 4. The CDR3 runs to 16 residues. In germline, CDR1 is LNHDA, CDR2 SQIVND (reference sequence).